The clone carrying this TCR beta chain showed up many times. Its antigen remains unidentified. The entry originates in a study of T-cell reconstitution after alpha-beta-depleted transplantation in children. Study results and caveats: There were some patients whose high TCRbeta diversity at day 60 came from surviving recipient T cells and thymic progenitors. One year after transplant, T-cell counts and diversity came mostly from newly produced T cells. As was reported, about two months after transplant, alpha-beta T cells came from several hundred expanded graft clones.

The V segment lost 5 bases and the J segment 6 bases; nucleotides outside the gene matches: 8. The CDR3 totals 16 residues. Unique molecular identifiers were used to barcode this TCRbeta library. TCRdb itself ran the PCR reads through MiXCR, one entry per CDR3 protein. Altogether approximately 230,000 distinct CDR3 sequences are present, under 30% being singletons, with the ten largest covering around 2.5%. The clonotype originates from a girl aged 2 to 9 with Fanconi anemia, due to receive a stem cell transplant. The V and J genes are TRBV12-3 or TRBV12-4 and TRBJ1-6; 9 bases are shared with TRBD1. The starting material was PBMCs, obtained before TCRalphabeta/CD19-depleted stem cell transplant. CDR3 nucleotide sequence: TGTGCCAGCAGTCAAACCGGGACAGGGATTAATTCACCCCTCCACTTT. Protein: CASSQTGTGINSPLHF.